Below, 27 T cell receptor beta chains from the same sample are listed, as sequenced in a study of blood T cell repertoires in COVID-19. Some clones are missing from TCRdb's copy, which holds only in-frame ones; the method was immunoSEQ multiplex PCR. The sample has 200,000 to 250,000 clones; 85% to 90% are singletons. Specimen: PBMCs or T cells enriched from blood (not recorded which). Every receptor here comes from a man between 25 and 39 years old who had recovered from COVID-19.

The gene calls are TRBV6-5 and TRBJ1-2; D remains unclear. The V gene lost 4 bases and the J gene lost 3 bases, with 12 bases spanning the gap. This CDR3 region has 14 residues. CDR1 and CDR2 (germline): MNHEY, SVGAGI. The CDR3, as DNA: TGTGCCAGCAGTTGGGGAGAAACAGACTATGGCTACACCTTC. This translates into CASSWGETDYGYTF.

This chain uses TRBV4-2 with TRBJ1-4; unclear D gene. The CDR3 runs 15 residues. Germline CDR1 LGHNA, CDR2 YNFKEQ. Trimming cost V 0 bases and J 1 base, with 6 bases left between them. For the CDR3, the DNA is TGTGCCAGCAGCCAAGAAGGAGGAACTAATGAAAAACTGTTTTTT. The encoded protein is CASSQEGGTNEKLFF.

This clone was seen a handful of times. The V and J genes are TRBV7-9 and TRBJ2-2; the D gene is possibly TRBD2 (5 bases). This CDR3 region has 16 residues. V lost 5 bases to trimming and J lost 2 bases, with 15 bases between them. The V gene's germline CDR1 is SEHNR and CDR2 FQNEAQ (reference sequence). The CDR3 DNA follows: TGTGCCAGCAGCCTTTCCCCGGGGTCTAACACCGGGGAGCTGTTTTTT. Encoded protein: CASSLSPGSNTGELFF.

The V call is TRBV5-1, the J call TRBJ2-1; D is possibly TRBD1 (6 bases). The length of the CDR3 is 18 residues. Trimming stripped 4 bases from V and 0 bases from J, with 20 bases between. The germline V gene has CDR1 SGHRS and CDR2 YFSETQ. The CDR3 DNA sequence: TGCGCCAGCAGCCTCGGGACATCCAGCAGGAGCTCCTACAATGAGCAGTTCTTC. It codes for CASSLGTSSRSSYNEQFF.

CDR3 nucleotide sequence: TGTGCCAGCAGTGTTTCGGGGAACTATGGCTACACCTTC. The encoded protein is CASSVSGNYGYTF. The chain recombines TRBV2 with TRBJ1-2; D is undetermined. V was trimmed by 4 bases and J by 2 bases, leaving 8 bases between them. Per germline, CDR1 SNHLY and CDR2 FYNNEI. The CDR3 sequence is 13 residues long.

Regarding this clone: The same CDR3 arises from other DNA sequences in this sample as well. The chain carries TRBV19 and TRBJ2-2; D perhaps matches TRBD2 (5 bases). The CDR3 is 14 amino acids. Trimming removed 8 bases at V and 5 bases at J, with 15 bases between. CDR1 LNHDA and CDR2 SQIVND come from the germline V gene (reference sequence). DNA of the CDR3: TGTGCCAGTCGGGGTCTAGCCGGGACCGGGGAGCTGTTTTTT. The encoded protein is CASRGLAGTGELFF.

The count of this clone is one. Here the CDR3 reads CASTLQGEVSYEQYF. The CDR3 DNA sequence: TGTGCCAGCACCCTCCAGGGGGAAGTTAGCTACGAGCAGTACTTC. The chain couples TRBV3-1 (or the pseudogene TRBV3-2) to TRBJ2-7; 7 bases agree with TRBD1. There are 15 residues in the CDR3. The germline CDR1 and CDR2 sequences are LGHDT and YNNKEL (reference sequence). The V and J ends lost 7 bases and 3 bases, in that order; junction bases with no gene match: 12.

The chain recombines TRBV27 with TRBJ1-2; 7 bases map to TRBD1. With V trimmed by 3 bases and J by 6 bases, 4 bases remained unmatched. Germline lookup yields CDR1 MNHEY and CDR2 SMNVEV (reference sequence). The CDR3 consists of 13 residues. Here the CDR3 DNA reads TGTGCCAGCAGTTTTCAGGGGGGCCATGGCTACACCTTC. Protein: CASSFQGGHGYTF.

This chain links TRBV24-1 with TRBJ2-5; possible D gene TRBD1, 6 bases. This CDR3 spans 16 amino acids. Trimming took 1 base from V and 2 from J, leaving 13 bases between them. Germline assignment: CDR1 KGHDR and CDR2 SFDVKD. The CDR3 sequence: CATSDFNRVSQETQYF. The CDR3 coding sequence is TGTGCCACCAGTGATTTCAACAGGGTTAGTCAAGAGACCCAGTACTTC.

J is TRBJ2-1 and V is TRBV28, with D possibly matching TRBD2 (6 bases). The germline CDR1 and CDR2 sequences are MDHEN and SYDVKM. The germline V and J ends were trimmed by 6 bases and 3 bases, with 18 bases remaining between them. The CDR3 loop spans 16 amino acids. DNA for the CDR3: TGTGCCAGCAGACCCATAGCGGAGAATGTCTACAATGAGCAGTTCTTC. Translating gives CASRPIAENVYNEQFF.

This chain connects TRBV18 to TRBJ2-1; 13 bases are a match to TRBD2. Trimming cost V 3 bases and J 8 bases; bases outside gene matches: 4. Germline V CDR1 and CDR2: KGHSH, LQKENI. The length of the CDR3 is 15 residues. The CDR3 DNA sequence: TGTGCCAGCTCACCTACTAGCGGGAGGGCCGATGAGCAGTTCTTC. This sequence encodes CASSPTSGRADEQFF.

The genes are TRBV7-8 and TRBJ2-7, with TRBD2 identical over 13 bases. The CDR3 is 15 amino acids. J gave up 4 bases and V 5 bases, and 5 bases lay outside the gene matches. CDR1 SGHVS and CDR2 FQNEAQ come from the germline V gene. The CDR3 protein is CASSGGLAGAYEQYF. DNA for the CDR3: TGTGCCAGCAGCGGAGGACTAGCGGGAGCGTACGAGCAGTACTTC.

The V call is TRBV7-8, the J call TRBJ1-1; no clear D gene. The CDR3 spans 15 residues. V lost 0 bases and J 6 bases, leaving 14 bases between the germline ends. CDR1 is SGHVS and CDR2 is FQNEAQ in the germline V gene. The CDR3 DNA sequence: TGTGCCAGCAGCTTAGCCCCCGGTGGACTCTCTGAAGCTTTCTTT. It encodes CASSLAPGGLSEAFF.

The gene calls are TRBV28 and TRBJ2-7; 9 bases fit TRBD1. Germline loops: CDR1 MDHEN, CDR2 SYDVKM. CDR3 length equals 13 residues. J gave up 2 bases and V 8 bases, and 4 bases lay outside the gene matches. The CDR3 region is CASGTGSPYEQYF. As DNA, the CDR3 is TGTGCCAGCGGGACAGGGTCCCCCTACGAGCAGTACTTC.

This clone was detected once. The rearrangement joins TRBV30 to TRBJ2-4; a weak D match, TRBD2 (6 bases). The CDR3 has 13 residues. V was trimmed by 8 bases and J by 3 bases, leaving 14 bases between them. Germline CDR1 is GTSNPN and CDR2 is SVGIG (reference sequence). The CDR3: CAVDPGDKNIQYF. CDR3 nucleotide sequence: TGTGCCGTAGACCCGGGAGACAAAAACATTCAGTACTTC.

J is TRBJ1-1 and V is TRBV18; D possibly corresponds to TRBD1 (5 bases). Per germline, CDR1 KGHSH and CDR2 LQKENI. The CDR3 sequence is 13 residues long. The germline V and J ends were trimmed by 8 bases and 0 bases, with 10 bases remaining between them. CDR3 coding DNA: TGTGCCAGCCGACAGACAATGAACACTGAAGCTTTCTTT. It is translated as CASRQTMNTEAFF.

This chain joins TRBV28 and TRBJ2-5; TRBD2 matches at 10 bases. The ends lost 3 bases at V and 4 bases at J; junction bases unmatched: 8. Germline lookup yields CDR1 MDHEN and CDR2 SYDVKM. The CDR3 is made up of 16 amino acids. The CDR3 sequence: CASSLGGLALPETQYF. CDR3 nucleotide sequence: TGTGCCAGCAGTTTGGGGGGACTAGCGCTTCCAGAGACCCAGTACTTC.

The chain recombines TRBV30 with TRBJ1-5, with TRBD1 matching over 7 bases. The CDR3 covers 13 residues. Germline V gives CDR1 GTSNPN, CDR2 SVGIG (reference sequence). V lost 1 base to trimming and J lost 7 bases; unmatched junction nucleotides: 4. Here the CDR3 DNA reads TGTGCCTGGAGTGAAGGGGGCGGGCAGCCCCAGCATTTT. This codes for CAWSEGGGQPQHF.

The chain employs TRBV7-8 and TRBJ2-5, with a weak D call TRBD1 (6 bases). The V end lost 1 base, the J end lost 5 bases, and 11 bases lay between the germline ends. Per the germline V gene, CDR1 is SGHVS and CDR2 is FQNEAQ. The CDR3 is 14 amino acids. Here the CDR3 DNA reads TGTGCCAGCAGCTTAGGGACAGCTTCGGAGACCCAGTACTTC. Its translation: CASSLGTASETQYF.

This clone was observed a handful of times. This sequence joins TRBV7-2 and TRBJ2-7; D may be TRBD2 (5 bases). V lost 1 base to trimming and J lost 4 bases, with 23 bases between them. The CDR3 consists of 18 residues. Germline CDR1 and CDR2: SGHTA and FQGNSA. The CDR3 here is CASSLGLKSSYLEYEQYF. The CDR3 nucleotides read TGTGCCAGCAGCTTAGGACTAAAATCATCTTACCTTGAGTACGAGCAGTACTTC.

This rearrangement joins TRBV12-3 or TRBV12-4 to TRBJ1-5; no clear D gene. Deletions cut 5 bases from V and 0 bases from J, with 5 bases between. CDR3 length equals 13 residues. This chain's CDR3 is CASSTDSNQPQHF. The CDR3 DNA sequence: TGTGCCAGCAGTACAGATAGCAATCAGCCCCAGCATTTT.

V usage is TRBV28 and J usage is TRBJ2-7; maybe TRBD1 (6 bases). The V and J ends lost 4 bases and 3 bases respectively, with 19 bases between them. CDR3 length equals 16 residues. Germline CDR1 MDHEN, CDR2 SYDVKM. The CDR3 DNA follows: TGTGCCAGCAGTTCACCGACGGGACACTCGTACTACGAGCAGTACTTC. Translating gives CASSSPTGHSYYEQYF.

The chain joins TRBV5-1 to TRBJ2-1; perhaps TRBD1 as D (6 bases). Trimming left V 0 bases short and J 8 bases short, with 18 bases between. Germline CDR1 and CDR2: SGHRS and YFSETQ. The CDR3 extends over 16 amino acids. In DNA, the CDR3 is TGCGCCAGCAGCTTGGGTGTTGGGACACCCTTCGATGAGCAGTTCTTC. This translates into CASSLGVGTPFDEQFF. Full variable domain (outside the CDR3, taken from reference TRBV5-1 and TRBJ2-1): KAGVTQTPRYLIKTRGQQVTLSCSPISGHRSVSWYQQTPGQGLQFLFEYFSETQRNKGNFPGRFSGRQFSNSRSEMNVSTLELGDSALYLCASSLGVGTPFDEQFFGPGTRLTVL.

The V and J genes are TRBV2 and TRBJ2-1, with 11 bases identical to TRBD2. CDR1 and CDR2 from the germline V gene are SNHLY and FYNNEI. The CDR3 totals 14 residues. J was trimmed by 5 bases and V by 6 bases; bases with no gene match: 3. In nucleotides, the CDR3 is TGTGCCAGCAGAAAGACTAGCGGGGACAATGAGCAGTTCTTC. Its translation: CASRKTSGDNEQFF.

DNA for the CDR3: TGTGCCAGCAGCCAAGGGAGCGGGGGGGGCGATGAGCAGTTCTTC. This codes for CASSQGSGGGDEQFF. This chain uses TRBV3-1 (or the pseudogene TRBV3-2) with TRBJ2-1; TRBD2 aligns across 10 bases. CDR1 LGHDT and CDR2 YNNKEL come from the germline V gene (reference sequence). With V trimmed by 1 base and J by 8 bases, 5 bases remained unmatched. CDR3 length: 15 amino acids.

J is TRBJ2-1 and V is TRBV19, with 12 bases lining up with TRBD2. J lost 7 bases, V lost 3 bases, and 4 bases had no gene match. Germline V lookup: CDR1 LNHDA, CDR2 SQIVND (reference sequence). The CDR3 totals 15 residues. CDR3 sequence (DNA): TGTGCCAGTAGTATTGCTAGCGGGGGGGGAAATGAGCAGTTCTTC. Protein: CASSIASGGGNEQFF.

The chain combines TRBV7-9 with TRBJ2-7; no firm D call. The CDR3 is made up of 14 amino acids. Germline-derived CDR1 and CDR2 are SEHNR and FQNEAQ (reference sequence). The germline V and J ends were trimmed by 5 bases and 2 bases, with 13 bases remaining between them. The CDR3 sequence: CASSTTDRPYEQYF. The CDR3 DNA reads TGTGCCAGCAGCACAACAGACCGACCCTACGAGCAGTACTTC.